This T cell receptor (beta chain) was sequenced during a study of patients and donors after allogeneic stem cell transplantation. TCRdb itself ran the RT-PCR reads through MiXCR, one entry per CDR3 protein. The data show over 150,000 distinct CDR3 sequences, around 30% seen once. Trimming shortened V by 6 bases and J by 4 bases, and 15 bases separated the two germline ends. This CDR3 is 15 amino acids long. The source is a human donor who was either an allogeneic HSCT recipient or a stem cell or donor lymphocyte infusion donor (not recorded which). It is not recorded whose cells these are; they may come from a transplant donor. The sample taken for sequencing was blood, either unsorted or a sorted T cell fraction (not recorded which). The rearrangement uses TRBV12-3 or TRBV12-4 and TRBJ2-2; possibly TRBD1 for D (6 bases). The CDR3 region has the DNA TGTGCCAGCAGCCCCACAGGGTTGGGCACCGGGGAGCTGTTTTTT. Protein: CASSPTGLGTGELFF.